The 4 T cell receptor beta chains listed next were all sequenced from one sample in a study of CD8+CD57+ T cells in acquired aplastic anemia. Genomic DNA, serving as template, underwent TCR beta VDJ and CDR3 profiling. Via MiXCR, TCRdb re-called the reads, giving one row per CDR3 protein. Of 400,000 to 450,000 distinct CDR3 sequences in the sample, 65% to 80% were seen once. Material: sorted CD4+, CD8+, or CD8+CD57+ T cells (not recorded which) from PBMCs. The receptor source for this set is a human donor in good health, serving as a control.

This chain links TRBV20-1 with TRBJ2-7; 8 bases map to TRBD2. The end of the DNA is better explained by TRBJ2-5, so the J call may be wrong. Per the germline V gene, CDR1 is DFQATT and CDR2 is SNEGSKA (reference sequence). CDR3 length: 14 residues. CDR3 protein: CSARVRGGGETQYF. The CDR3 DNA reads TGCAGTGCTAGAGTACGGGGGGGAGGAGAGACCCAGTACTTC.

This clonotype was counted at least ten times. The CDR3 loop is CASSPTYTGELFF. CDR3 sequence (DNA): TGTGCCAGCAGTCCTACCTACACCGGGGAGCTGTTTTTT. V usage is TRBV6-2 or TRBV6-3 and J usage is TRBJ2-2; D gene uncertain. The germline CDR1 and CDR2 sequences are MNHEY and SVGEGT. Deletions cut 5 bases from V and 3 bases from J, with 7 bases between. CDR3 size: 13 residues.

This clonotype was picked up one time. CDR3 sequence reads: CASSRSISGSGELFF. The CDR3 DNA is TGTGCCAGCAGTAGATCGATTAGCGGGAGCGGGGAGCTGTTTTTT. The chain recombines TRBV6-5 with TRBJ2-2, with 9 bases matching TRBD2. With 5 bases clipped from V and 7 bases from J, the junction kept 8 bases outside the gene matches. The CDR3 totals 15 residues. The germline V gene encodes CDR1 MNHEY and CDR2 SVGAGI.

The chain combines TRBV19 with TRBJ1-2; D unresolved. Germline values: CDR1 LNHDA, CDR2 SQIVND (reference sequence). The CDR3 totals 14 residues. The V end lost 5 bases, the J end lost 6 bases, and 16 bases lay between the germline ends. This chain's CDR3 is CASSVRTFLNGYTF. In nucleotides, the CDR3 is TGTGCCAGTAGTGTCCGGACCTTCCTTAATGGCTACACCTTC.